What follows are 8 T cell receptor beta chains derived from one specimen sequenced in a study of B cell selection in AIRE deficiency. Profiled with immunoSEQ multiplex PCR; TCRdb holds only in-frame clones, not every one. The table has under 20,000 clones, about 92% seen once. Regulatory T cells were sorted as CD4+CD25hiCD127low/negative. The sample consisted of CD4+CD25+ Tregs sorted from PBMCs. All receptors come from a human donor in good health.

The chain couples TRBV27 to TRBJ1-1; the D gene is possibly TRBD1 (6 bases). Trimming removed 2 bases from V and 4 bases from J, with 17 bases in between. The CDR3 contains 16 residues. Germline V gene sequence: CDR1 MNHEY, CDR2 SMNVEV (reference sequence). The CDR3 reads CASSLLLGAGITEAFF. CDR3 bases: TGTGCCAGCAGTTTACTTCTGGGGGCTGGGATCACTGAAGCTTTCTTT.

V gene TRBV19 combines with J gene TRBJ2-1, with 8 bases that match TRBD2. This CDR3 is built from 15 residues. In germline, CDR1 is LNHDA, CDR2 SQIVND (reference sequence). Trimming removed 6 bases from V and 4 bases from J; junction bases left unmatched: 8. CDR3 nucleotide sequence: TGTGCCAGTAGCCTTACTAGCGGTCTATACAATGAGCAGTTCTTC. It specifies CASSLTSGLYNEQFF.

This clone appeared once. The chain employs TRBV20-1 and TRBJ2-7, with D perhaps matching TRBD1 (5 bases). This CDR3 region has 11 residues. CDR1 DFQATT and CDR2 SNEGSKA come from the germline V gene (reference sequence). The V gene lost 5 bases and the J gene lost 5 bases, with 10 bases spanning the gap. CDR3 sequence (DNA): TGCAGTGCTTTAGGGGCGGACGAGCAGTACTTC. It codes for CSALGADEQYF.

J is TRBJ2-5 and V is TRBV18; D is ambiguous. V dropped 0 bases and J dropped 5 bases, with 10 bases sitting between them. Germline CDR1 is KGHSH and CDR2 is LQKENI. The CDR3 extends over 14 amino acids. The CDR3 region has the DNA TGTGCCAGCTCACCACCGTCATATCGGGAGACCCAGTACTTC. It is translated as CASSPPSYRETQYF.

V and J are TRBV28 and TRBJ2-2; 8 nucleotides align to TRBD2. The CDR3 is made up of 17 amino acids. The V gene's germline CDR1 is MDHEN and CDR2 SYDVKM. The V segment lost 4 bases and the J segment 1 base; nucleotides outside the gene matches: 8. CDR3: CASSYSGISWNTGELFF. The CDR3 nucleotides are TGTGCCAGCAGTTATAGCGGGATATCCTGGAACACCGGGGAGCTGTTTTTT.

The gene calls are TRBV4-3 and TRBJ1-2; D ambiguous. The V end lost 4 bases, the J end lost 0 bases, and 3 bases lay between the germline ends. The CDR3 is 12 residues long. Germline CDR1 reads LGHNA; CDR2 reads YSLEER. CDR3 nucleotides: TGCGCCAGCAGCCGAACTAACTATGGCTACACCTTC. It encodes CASSRTNYGYTF.

This clone was seen a few times. The CDR3 bases are TGTGCCAGCAGTTTCAGCTACACTGAAGCTTTCTTT. Encoded protein: CASSFSYTEAFF. The chain has TRBV28 and TRBJ1-1; D gene uncertain. Germline V lookup: CDR1 MDHEN, CDR2 SYDVKM. V dropped 3 bases and J dropped 3 bases, with 5 bases sitting between them. CDR3 size: 12 residues.

This rearrangement joins TRBV2 to TRBJ1-1; D is unclear. CDR1 is SNHLY and CDR2 is FYNNEI in the germline V gene. The CDR3 covers 12 residues. Trimming took 11 bases from V and 3 from J, leaving 13 bases between them. The CDR3 DNA sequence: TGTGCCTCGGCTGACACTTACACTGAAGCTTTCTTT. Translating gives CASADTYTEAFF.